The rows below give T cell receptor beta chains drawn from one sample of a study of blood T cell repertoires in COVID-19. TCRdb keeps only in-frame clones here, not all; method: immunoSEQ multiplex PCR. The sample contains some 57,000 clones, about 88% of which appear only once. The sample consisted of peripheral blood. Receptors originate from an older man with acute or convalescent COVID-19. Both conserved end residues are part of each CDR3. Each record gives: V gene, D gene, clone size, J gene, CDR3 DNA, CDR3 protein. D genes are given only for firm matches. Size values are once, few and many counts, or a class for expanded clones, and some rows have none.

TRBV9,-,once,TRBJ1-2,TGTGCCAGCAGCTCCAGACAGGTGAACTATGGCTACACCTTC,CASSSRQVNYGYTF
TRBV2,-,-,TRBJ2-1,TGTGCCAGCAGTGAGGGAGGCAATGAGCAGTTCTTC,CASSEGGNEQFF
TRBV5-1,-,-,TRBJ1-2,TGCGCCAGCAGTTCCGACAGCGTCAAGGGCTACACCTTC,CASSSDSVKGYTF
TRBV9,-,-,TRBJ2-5,TGTGCCAGCAGCCCCGGGAGTCCAGGGACTTTTGAAGAGACCCAGTACTTC,CASSPGSPGTFEETQYF
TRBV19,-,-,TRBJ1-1,TGTGCCAGTAGACGACAGGAAGCTTTCTTT,CASRRQEAFF
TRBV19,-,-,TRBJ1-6,TGTGCCAGTACGAACAGGGAGCTTGGGAATTCACCCCTCCACTTT,CASTNRELGNSPLHF
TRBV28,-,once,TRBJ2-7,TGTGCCAGCAGTTTGGGACTCTCCTACGAGCAGTACTTC,CASSLGLSYEQYF
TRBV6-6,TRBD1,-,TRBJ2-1,TGTGCCAGCAGAACTACAGGGGGCTCCTACAATGAGCAGTTCTTC,CASRTTGGSYNEQFF
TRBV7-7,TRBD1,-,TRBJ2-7,TGTGCCAGCAGCCCCGGGACAGCCGGGAACGAGCAGTACTTC,CASSPGTAGNEQYF
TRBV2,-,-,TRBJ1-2,TGTGCCAGCAGCGCGCGGGAGTATGGCTACACCTTC,CASSAREYGYTF
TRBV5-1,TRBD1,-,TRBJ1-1,TGCGCCAGCAGCTTGGGGACAGGGCCAGCTTTCTTT,CASSLGTGPAFF
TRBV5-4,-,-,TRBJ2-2,TGTGCCAGCAGCTTGGTCGGGTCGAACACCGGGGAGCTGTTTTTT,CASSLVGSNTGELFF
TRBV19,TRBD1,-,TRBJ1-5,TGTGCCAGCTCTCAGGGGGCGGGGTATAGCAATCAGCCCCAGCATTTT,CASSQGAGYSNQPQHF
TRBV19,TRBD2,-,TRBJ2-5,TGTGCCAGTAAAGGTTTCCTAGCGGGGGCGGGGGAGACCCAGTACTTC,CASKGFLAGAGETQYF
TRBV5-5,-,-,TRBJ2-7,TGTGCCAGCAGCTTGGCGACACTCCTCTCCTACGAGCAGTACTTC,CASSLATLLSYEQYF
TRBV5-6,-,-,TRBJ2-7,TGTGCCAGCAGCACTCAAGGAGGGATACTGTACGAGCAGTACTTC,CASSTQGGILYEQYF
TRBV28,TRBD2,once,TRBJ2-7,TGTGCCAGCAGATGGGAGGGAAAGGGGTTCGAGCAGTACTTC,CASRWEGKGFEQYF
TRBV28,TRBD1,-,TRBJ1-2,TGTGCCAGCAGTCTACAGGGGGCGCGAGGCTACACCTTC,CASSLQGARGYTF
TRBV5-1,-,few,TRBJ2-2,TGCGCCAGCAGCCCGACGGAGGCGGGCACCGGGGAGCTGTTTTTT,CASSPTEAGTGELFF
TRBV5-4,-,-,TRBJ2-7,TGTGCCAGCAGCGAAGGGGGGGTTCTATACGAGCAGTACTTC,CASSEGGVLYEQYF
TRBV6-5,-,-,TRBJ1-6,TGTGCCAGCAGTTACTCGAAACTGAATTCACCCCTCCACTTT,CASSYSKLNSPLHF
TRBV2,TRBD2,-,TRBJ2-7,TGTGCCAGCAGTGGTACTAGCGGGAGGAGTAGGCAGTACTTC,CASSGTSGRSRQYF
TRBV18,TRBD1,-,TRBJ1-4,TGTGCCAGCTCACTTACAGGGGGAACTAATGAAAAACTGTTTTTT,CASSLTGGTNEKLFF
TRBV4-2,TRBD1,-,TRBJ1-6,TGTGCCAGCAGCCAAGCGGACAGGGAGCACTCACCCCTCCACTTT,CASSQADREHSPLHF
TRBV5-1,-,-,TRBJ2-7,TGCGCCAGCAGCTCTACCTACGAGCAGTACTTC,CASSSTYEQYF
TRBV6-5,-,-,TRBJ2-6,TGTGCCAGCAGGGACGGGGAAACTGGGGCCAACGTCCTGACTTTC,CASRDGETGANVLTF
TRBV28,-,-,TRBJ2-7,TGTGCCAGCGGCCCTACACGACTGAGCTACGAGCAGTACTTC,CASGPTRLSYEQYF
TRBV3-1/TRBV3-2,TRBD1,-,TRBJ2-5,TGTGCCAGCAGCCAAGGTGGACAGGGCCAAGAGACCCAGTACTTC,CASSQGGQGQETQYF
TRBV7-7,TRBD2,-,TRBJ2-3,TGTGCCAGCAGTTCTAGCGGCCGCACAGATACGCAGTATTTT,CASSSSGRTDTQYF
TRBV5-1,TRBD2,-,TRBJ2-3,TGCGCCAGCTCGAGGACTAGCGGGAGGTCAGGATTCACAGATACGCAGTATTTT,CASSRTSGRSGFTDTQYF
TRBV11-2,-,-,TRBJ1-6,TGTGCCAGCAGCCGCTTCGGAACAGACCTCAATTCACCCCTCCACTTT,CASSRFGTDLNSPLHF
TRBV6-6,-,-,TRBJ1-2,TGTGCCAGCAGTAATTCCGGGACTCTAAACTATGGCTACACCTTC,CASSNSGTLNYGYTF
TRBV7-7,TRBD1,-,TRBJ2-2,TGTGCTAGCAGCAAAGGGACAGGGCCGGAGCTGTTTTTT,CASSKGTGPELFF
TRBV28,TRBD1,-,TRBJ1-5,TGTGCCAGCAGTCTCCCCCAGGGGGCCCAGCATTTT,CASSLPQGAQHF
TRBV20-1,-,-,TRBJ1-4,TGCAGTGCTAGTGGTAGCCAAAATGAAAAACTGTTTTTT,CSASGSQNEKLFF
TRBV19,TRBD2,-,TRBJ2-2,TGTGCCAGTACCAAGGCGAGTGGGCGGGGGACCGGGGAGCTGTTTTTT,CASTKASGRGTGELFF
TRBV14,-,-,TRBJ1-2,TGTGCCAGCAGCCGGACCTCCCGGGACTACACCTTC,CASSRTSRDYTF
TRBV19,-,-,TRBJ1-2,TGTGCCAGTAGTTTAATACAGAACCCTTATGGCTACACCTTC,CASSLIQNPYGYTF
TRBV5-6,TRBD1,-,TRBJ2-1,TGTGCCAGCAGCATCCTAGGACAGGGGTGGACAAATGAGCAGTTCTTC,CASSILGQGWTNEQFF
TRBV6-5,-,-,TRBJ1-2,TGTGCCAGCAGCCTTGGACAGCTCTATGGCTACACCTTC,CASSLGQLYGYTF
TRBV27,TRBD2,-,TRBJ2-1,TGTGCCAGCAGAGTAGGACTAGCGGGAGCGAATGAGCAGTTCTTC,CASRVGLAGANEQFF
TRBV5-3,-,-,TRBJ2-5,TGTGCCAGAAGCTTTGTGTCCGCTAACCAAGAGACCCAGTACTTC,CARSFVSANQETQYF